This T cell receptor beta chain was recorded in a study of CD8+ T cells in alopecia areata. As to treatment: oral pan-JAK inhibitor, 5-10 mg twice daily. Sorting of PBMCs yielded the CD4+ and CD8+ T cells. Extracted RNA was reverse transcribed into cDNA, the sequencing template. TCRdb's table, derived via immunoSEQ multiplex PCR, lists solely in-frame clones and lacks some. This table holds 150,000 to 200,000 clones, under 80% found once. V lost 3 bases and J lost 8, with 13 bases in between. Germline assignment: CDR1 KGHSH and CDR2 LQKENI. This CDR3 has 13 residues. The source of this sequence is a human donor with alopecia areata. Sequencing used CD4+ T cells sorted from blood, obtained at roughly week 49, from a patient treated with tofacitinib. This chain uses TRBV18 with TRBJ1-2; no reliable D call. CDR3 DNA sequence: TGTGCCAGCTCACCGGGCAGCGTGGGGGGCTACACCTTC. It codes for CASSPGSVGGYTF.